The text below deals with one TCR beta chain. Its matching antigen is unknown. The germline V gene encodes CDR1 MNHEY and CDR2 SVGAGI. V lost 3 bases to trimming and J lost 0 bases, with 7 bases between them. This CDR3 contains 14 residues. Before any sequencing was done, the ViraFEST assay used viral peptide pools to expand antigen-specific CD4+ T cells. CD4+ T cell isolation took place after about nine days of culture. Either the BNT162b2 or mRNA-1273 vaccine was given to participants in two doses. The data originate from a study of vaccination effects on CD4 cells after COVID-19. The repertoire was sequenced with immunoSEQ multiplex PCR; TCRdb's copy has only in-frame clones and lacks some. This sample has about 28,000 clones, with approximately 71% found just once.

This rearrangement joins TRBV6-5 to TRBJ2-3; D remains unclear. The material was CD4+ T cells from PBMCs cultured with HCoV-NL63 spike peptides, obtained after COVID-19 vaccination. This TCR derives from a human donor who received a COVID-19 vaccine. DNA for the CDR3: TGTGCCAGCAGTTATAGCAGTAGCACAGATACGCAGTATTTT. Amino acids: CASSYSSSTDTQYF.